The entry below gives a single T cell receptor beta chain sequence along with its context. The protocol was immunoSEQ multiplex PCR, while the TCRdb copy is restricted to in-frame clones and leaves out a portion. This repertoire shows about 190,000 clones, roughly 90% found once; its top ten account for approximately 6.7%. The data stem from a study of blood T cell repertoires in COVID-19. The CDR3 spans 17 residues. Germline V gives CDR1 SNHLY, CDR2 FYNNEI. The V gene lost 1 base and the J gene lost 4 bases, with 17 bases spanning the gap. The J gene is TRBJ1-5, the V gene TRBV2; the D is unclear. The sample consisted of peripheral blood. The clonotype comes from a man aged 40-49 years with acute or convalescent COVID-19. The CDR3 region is CASSEEPVWAGNQPQHF. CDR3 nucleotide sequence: TGTGCCAGCAGTGAAGAACCAGTCTGGGCGGGGAATCAGCCCCAGCATTTT.